This T cell receptor beta chain was sequenced during a study of Ad26.COV2.S vaccination and SARS-CoV-2 variants. Study results and limitations: Non-spike TCR breadth did not differ much between vaccine and placebo recipients. Substantial breadth was reported for post-vaccination spike-specific CD8+ and CD4+ T cells. Spike-specific TCR breadth in vaccine recipients exceeded that seen in placebo recipients.

Clones were sequenced by immunoSEQ multiplex PCR, and TCRdb holds only the in-frame ones, with some missing. The table has 97,000 or so clones, about three quarters seen once. On this clone: The antigen remains undetermined.

The clonotype originates from a human donor who had recovered from COVID-19. Sequences were derived from peripheral blood, sampled after recovery from COVID-19.

CDR3 amino acids: CASSQEAGSHTGELFF. The CDR3 bases are TGCGCCAGCAGCCAAGAAGCAGGGAGCCACACCGGGGAGCTGTTTTTT. The J gene is TRBJ2-2, the V gene TRBV4-3; perhaps D is TRBD1 or TRBD2 (5 bases each). The length of the CDR3 is 16 residues. The germline gives CDR1 LGHNA, CDR2 YSLEER. V lost 0 bases to trimming and J lost 3 bases, with 11 bases between them.